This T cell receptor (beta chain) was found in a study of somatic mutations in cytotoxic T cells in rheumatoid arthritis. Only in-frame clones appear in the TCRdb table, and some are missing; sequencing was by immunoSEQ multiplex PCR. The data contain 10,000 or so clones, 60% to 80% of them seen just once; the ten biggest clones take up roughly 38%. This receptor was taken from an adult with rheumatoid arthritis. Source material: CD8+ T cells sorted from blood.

The DNA of the CDR3 is TGTGCCAGCAGCGTCATAGCGGGAGACTACAATGAGCAGTTCTTC. Protein sequence: CASSVIAGDYNEQFF. V usage is TRBV9 and J usage is TRBJ2-1, with 9 bases aligning to TRBD2. CDR1 is SGDLS, CDR2 YYNGEE, per germline. The CDR3 is 15 residues long. The V and J ends lost 2 bases and 3 bases, in that order; junction bases with no gene match: 3.